The sequence of this T cell receptor beta chain was determined in a study of T cells in narcolepsy (dated by TCRdb to 2016 to 2018). Regarding the study in general: Healthy control donors were enrolled in the study alongside patients who had narcolepsy type 1 or type 2 (NT1, NT2). The study sought autoreactive T cells targeting hypocretin neuron self-antigens (hypocretin, TRIB2) in narcolepsy patients, using TCR Vbeta sequencing to track clonotypes in blood and CSF.

Reading from cysteine to phenylalanine, the CDR3 counts 16 amino acids. Just CDR3 DNA is preserved here, 48 bases in frame from base 1. The library came from the immunoSEQ multiplex PCR assay. The immuneACCESS repertoire file appears here via TCRdb, limited to in-frame rearrangements. These files lack a portion of the clones; in checked studies, under half of the deficit traces to unresolved V genes, and the cause of the others is not known. The sample table contains some 25,000 clones; only one count was recorded for more than 70% of them. Of the sample, 1% to 1.5% is held by the ten largest clones. Study-level results and caveats: Patients and controls had similar numbers of sequenced blood memory CD4+ clonotypes, with averages of around 40,000 in patients and over 30,000 in controls. Plots that compared CSF and blood CD4+ T cell clonotypes from the same patient highlighted HCRT-specific and TRIB2-specific autoreactive clonotypes. Certain blood memory CD4+ repertoires from patients and controls had no sequences that matched autoreactive T cell clones. Autoreactive clonotypes were reported to be detected serially in the blood of the same patients and of different patients, but not in the blood of healthy controls.

For TCR Vbeta sequencing, memory CD4+ T cells were sorted ex vivo from the peripheral blood of both healthy controls and narcolepsy patients. With regard to this clone: There is no known antigen for this receptor. Compared with germline, one end of the junction differs, possibly owing to a read error.

Here the chain combines TRBV23-1 and TRBJ2-5; 10 bases in the junction line up with TRBD2. TRBV23-1 is classed as an ORF, of uncertain function. The receptor's source is a human donor with narcolepsy. The source material was CD45RA- memory CD4+ T cells from PBMCs. The cell subset or site label, as the study defines it: memory T cells sorted ex vivo from peripheral blood. The DNA is TGCGCCAGCTGTCAAAAACCTAGCGGGAGTGAAGAGACCCAGTACTTC. It translates as CASCQKPSGSEETQYF.